The T cell receptor beta chain under discussion was sequenced for a study of blood T cells in healthy people across ages. At the level of the study: Template switching caught about one barcoded beta molecule for each two T cells.

Primers used in a second PCR of about 6 to 11 cycles were a sample-barcoded 5' primer and a J-beta primer mix. Any given sample supplied a minimum of 2.5 million CDR3-containing paired-end reads. TCRdb recomputed calls from the 5' RACE reads with MiXCR, one row per CDR3 protein. The table lists more than 800,000 distinct CDR3 sequences, under 30% of them singletons, with 15% to 20% in the top ten. The length of the CDR3 is 16 residues. Trimming shortened V by 2 bases and J by 3 bases, and 13 bases separated the two germline ends. The germline gives CDR1 SGHTA, CDR2 FQGNSA. This receptor was obtained from a woman older than 75 in good health. Source material: blood. The chain is built from TRBV7-2 and TRBJ2-2; possibly TRBD2 for D (7 bases). CDR3 sequence reads: CASSLWAGADTGELFF. Here the CDR3 DNA reads TGTGCCAGCAGCTTATGGGCGGGGGCGGACACCGGGGAGCTGTTTTTT.